The sequence of this TCR beta chain was determined in a study of T cell responses to AZD1222 COVID-19 vaccine. TCRdb's copy holds only in-frame clones and misses some; the assay was immunoSEQ multiplex PCR. The repertoire holds about 140,000 clones, with around 91% as singletons. Study-level points and caveats: Close to half of all spike-specific TCRs reportedly target regions of the variants that are unmutated.

This CDR3 is 14 amino acids long. Germline CDR1 MNHEY, CDR2 SVGAGI. V lost 6 bases and J lost 5; bases outside the gene matches: 6. As for this clone: The target antigen is unknown. This sample also contains other DNA sequences that code for the same CDR3.

The receptor was isolated from an adult in good health. Sequenced here: peripheral blood, sampled on day 0 of AZD1222 vaccination. The genes are TRBV6-5 and TRBJ1-2, with 10 bases identical to TRBD1. The CDR3 nucleotides read TGTGCCAGCAGACTTGGACAGGGGGTTTATGGCTACACCTTC. Its protein product is CASRLGQGVYGYTF.